This T cell receptor beta chain was retrieved from a study of cytomegalovirus exposure and HLA in healthy donors. Primers for the PCR totalled 60 Vbeta and 13 Jbeta. The repertoire was sequenced with immunoSEQ multiplex PCR; TCRdb's copy has only in-frame clones and lacks some. The table shows some 150,000 clones, with 80% to 85% occurring only once. The V and J ends lost 7 bases and 7 bases respectively, with 22 bases between them. Germline V gene lookup returns CDR1 SGHVS and CDR2 FNYEAQ. CDR3 size: 15 residues. The chain uses TRBV7-6 and TRBJ2-5, with a possible D match to TRBD1 (6 bases). The sequenced material came from PBMCs. This sequence originates from a female donor in good health and CMV-seronegative. CDR3: CASTPPGASQRTQYF. CDR3 nucleotide sequence: TGTGCCAGCACCCCTCCAGGGGCTAGCCAAAGGACCCAGTACTTC.